The present T cell receptor (beta chain) was sequenced within a study of low-dose radiotherapy and immunotherapy resistance in tumors. V lost 8 bases and J 6 bases, leaving 14 bases between the germline ends. Germline CDR1 reads MDHEN; CDR2 reads SYDVKM. The CDR3 runs 13 residues. Documented time point: after trial treatment. Treatment given: LDRT plus nivolumab, ipilimumab, low-dose cyclophosphamide and aspirin (RACIN trial). Priming of first-strand cDNA relied on TRAV- and TRBV-specific primers (covering alpha and beta chains). Using a constant-region primer together with a V-primer adapter, TCRs were subjected to around 22 PCR cycles of amplification. In TCRdb, the reads were re-called with MiXCR into one record per CDR3 protein. This sample has 85,000 to 95,000 distinct CDR3 sequences, with 20% to 25% found just once. The sample holds many counts of this clonotype.

The chain carries TRBV28 and TRBJ1-5; D possibly corresponds to TRBD1 (5 bases). This TCR was sampled from a female donor with ovarian cancer. Sample: PBMCs, taken after low-dose radiotherapy plus immunotherapy. In DNA, the CDR3 is TGTGCCAGCCACCCCGCGGGGACTCAGCCCCAGCATTTT. As protein: CASHPAGTQPQHF.